This T cell receptor (beta chain) comes out of a study of shared clonotypes between healthy human individuals. As for the study in general: The donor pool was made up of two women and three men aged 18 to 49.

The assay was immunoSEQ multiplex PCR, and TCRdb's table has in-frame clones only and misses some. This table holds about 700,000 clones, 92% found once. CD8 cells regarded as naive lacked CD45RO, were positively chosen for CCR7, and omitted terminally differentiated effector memory CD45RA+ cells. The CDR3 is 16 amino acids. V was pared by 2 bases and J by 8 bases, with 19 bases between. Germline loops: CDR1 MGHRA, CDR2 YSYEKL. The TCR comes from a man aged 25-45 years in good health. The sample taken for sequencing was naive CD8+ T cells sorted from blood. The chain is built from TRBV4-1 and TRBJ2-1, with D tentatively TRBD2 (6 bases). The CDR3 sequence: CASSQLERAPSDEQFF. For the CDR3, the DNA is TGCGCCAGCAGCCAATTGGAGAGGGCCCCTAGCGATGAGCAGTTCTTC.